These 11 T cell receptor beta chains originate from one sample sequenced in a study of CD8 T cells in Susac syndrome (dated 2019 in TCRdb). Receptor libraries were prepared by the immunoSEQ multiplex PCR assay. RNA was extracted using the RNeasy kit, and 0.5 to 1 microgram was reverse transcribed with random hexamers. Through fastp at Q25 and MiXCR, TCRdb rebuilt clones from the public reads, retaining in-frame beta chains. Here each entry gathers all rows of one CDR3 protein and keeps the most common genes and DNA. This sample lists about 130,000 distinct CDR3 sequences; 85% to 95% were detected once. 0.25% to 0.35% of the sample comes from the top ten. The sample comprised CD8+ T cells from PBMCs. All receptors come from a human donor with multiple sclerosis.

V and J are TRBV19 and TRBJ2-3, with D possibly called TRBD1 or TRBD2 (5 bases each). With 3 bases removed from V and 2 bases from J, the gap between germline ends came to 15 bases. Germline CDR1 reads LNHDA; CDR2 reads SQIVND (reference sequence). There are 16 residues in the CDR3. CDR3 nucleotide sequence: TGTGCCAGTAGTATTGGGGCTAGCCGGAACACAGATACGCAGTATTTT. It yields the protein CASSIGASRNTDTQYF.

The chain joins TRBV13 to TRBJ1-1; D may be TRBD1 (5 bases). Germline values: CDR1 PRHDT, CDR2 FYEKMQ (reference sequence). Trimming took 4 bases from V and 6 from J, leaving 18 bases between them. This CDR3 region has 15 residues. CDR3 region: CASSSRAEEGPEAFF. Here the CDR3 DNA reads TGTGCCAGCAGCTCGAGGGCAGAGGAGGGACCTGAAGCTTTCTTT.

The chain couples TRBV25-1 to TRBJ1-1; TRBD1 agrees at 10 bases. Germline V lookup: CDR1 MGHDK, CDR2 SYGVNS. The CDR3 is 20 residues long. V dropped 1 base and J dropped 3; count of bases not matched to a gene: 17. DNA of the CDR3: TGTGCCAGCAGTGAATCGAGGGCCTCTCTTACCGGGACAGGGGACACTGAAGCTTTCTTT. It specifies CASSESRASLTGTGDTEAFF.

J is TRBJ1-1 and V is TRBV6-5; 8 bases match TRBD1. The V segment lost 8 bases and the J segment 3 bases; nucleotides outside the gene matches: 8. The V gene's germline CDR1 is MNHEY and CDR2 SVGAGI. This CDR3 comprises 14 residues. CDR3 region: CASGSQGADTEAFF. The CDR3 bases are TGTGCCAGCGGAAGCCAGGGGGCGGACACTGAAGCTTTCTTT.

The J gene is TRBJ2-5, the V gene TRBV10-3; 14 nucleotides agree with TRBD2. The CDR3 totals 14 residues. Germline V gene sequence: CDR1 ENHRY, CDR2 SYGVKD. V was clipped by 11 bases and J by 1 base; unmatched bases: 3. This CDR3 reads CASGLAGGQETQYF. The CDR3 nucleotides read TGTGCCTCCGGACTAGCGGGGGGCCAAGAGACCCAGTACTTC.

V usage is TRBV7-6 and J usage is TRBJ2-3; TRBD2 agrees at 7 bases. CDR3 length equals 14 residues. Germline loops: CDR1 SGHVS, CDR2 FNYEAQ. V gave up 11 bases and J gave up 2 bases; unmatched junction bases: 10. As DNA, the CDR3 is TGTGCCGTCGAACCGGGGGGTAACACAGATACGCAGTATTTT. As protein: CAVEPGGNTDTQYF.

The rearrangement uses TRBV7-6 and TRBJ2-7, with 13 bases lining up with TRBD2. This CDR3 is 16 amino acids long. Germline CDR1 and CDR2: SGHVS and FNYEAQ. Germline trimming cut 4 bases from V and 6 bases from J; bases unmatched to any gene: 9. CDR3 in amino acids: CASSSGTGTSGVEQYF. The DNA for the CDR3 is TGTGCCAGCAGCTCCGGAACCGGGACTAGCGGGGTCGAGCAGTACTTC.

The CDR3 region has the DNA TGTGCCAGCAGCGCAGGGTCAGGGGCCGATGAGCAGTTCTTC. This codes for CASSAGSGADEQFF. This chain joins TRBV2 and TRBJ2-1; D might be TRBD1 (6 bases). Germline V CDR1 and CDR2: SNHLY, FYNNEI. There are 14 residues in the CDR3. V was pared by 6 bases and J by 8 bases, with 17 bases between. The variable domain in full, completed from reference TRBV2 and TRBJ2-1, reads EPEVTQTPSHQVTQMGQEVILRCVPISNHLYFYWYRQILGQKVEFLVSFYNNEISEKSEIFDDQFSVERPDGSNFTLKIRSTKLEDSAMYFCASSAGSGADEQFFGPGTRLTVL.

This chain connects TRBV27 to TRBJ2-7; D is possibly TRBD1 (6 bases). Germline V lookup: CDR1 MNHEY, CDR2 SMNVEV (reference sequence). The CDR3 totals 12 residues. V was shortened by 5 bases and J by 6 bases, with 11 bases between the two germline ends. As DNA, the CDR3 is TGTGCCAGCAGTACATCAGGGGTCGAGCAGTACTTC. Encoded protein: CASSTSGVEQYF.

This clonotype was observed once. This sequence joins TRBV11-2 and TRBJ2-2; D is perhaps TRBD1 or TRBD2 (5 bases each). Trimming stripped 6 bases from V and 7 bases from J, with 9 bases between. Germline loops: CDR1 SGHAT, CDR2 FQNNGV. The CDR3 runs 12 residues. Written as DNA, the CDR3 is TGTGCCAGCAGTAGGGGAGTCGGGGAGCTGTTTTTT. As protein: CASSRGVGELFF.

CDR3 loop: CSVEERDTYNEQFF. The CDR3 nucleotides are TGCAGCGTTGAAGAGCGGGACACCTACAATGAGCAGTTCTTC. The V gene is TRBV29-1, the J gene TRBJ2-1; possibly TRBD1 or TRBD2 for D (6 bases each). In germline, CDR1 is SQVTM, CDR2 ANQGSEA. The CDR3 has 14 amino acids. Trimming took 0 bases from V and 2 from J, leaving 8 bases between them.